This is a list of T cell receptor beta chains from one sample in a study of patients and donors after allogeneic stem cell transplantation. MiXCR, run by TCRdb on the RT-PCR reads, gives a single entry per CDR3 protein. In the table there are about 230,000 distinct CDR3 sequences, 11% to 15% of which are singletons. Sequencing was carried out using blood, either unsorted or a sorted T cell fraction (not recorded which). These receptors were collected from a human donor who was either an allogeneic HSCT recipient or a stem cell or donor lymphocyte infusion donor (not recorded which). It is not recorded whose cells these are; they may come from a transplant donor. Both conserved end residues are part of each CDR3. D genes are given only for firm matches. The listing skips clone size in some rows; elsewhere it reads once, few, many or a size class.

clone size: few; V gene: TRBV4-3; J gene: TRBJ1-2; D gene: NA; CDR3 protein: CASSQDGTASGYTF; CDR3 DNA: TGCGCCAGCAGCCAAGATGGTACAGCTAGTGGCTACACCTTC
clone size: many; V gene: TRBV20-1; J gene: TRBJ1-1; D gene: NA; CDR3 protein: CSASSGNAEAFF; CDR3 DNA: TGCAGTGCTAGTTCGGGTAACGCTGAAGCTTTCTTT
clone size: few; V gene: TRBV5-1; J gene: TRBJ2-6; D gene: NA; CDR3 protein: CASSGVTGANVLTF; CDR3 DNA: TGCGCCAGCAGCGGGGTTACCGGGGCCAACGTCCTGACTTTC
clone size: NA; V gene: TRBV6-1; J gene: TRBJ1-1; D gene: NA; CDR3 protein: CASSDIGLNTEAFF; CDR3 DNA: TGTGCCAGCAGTGACATCGGACTGAACACTGAAGCTTTCTTT
clone size: many; V gene: TRBV25-1; J gene: TRBJ2-7; D gene: NA; CDR3 protein: CASSGYSEQYF; CDR3 DNA: TGTGCCAGCAGTGGTTATTCCGAGCAGTACTTC
clone size: few; V gene: TRBV5-1; J gene: TRBJ2-5; D gene: TRBD2; CDR3 protein: CASSLAARASGIQETQYF; CDR3 DNA: TGCGCCAGCAGCTTGGCTGCGCGAGCTAGCGGGATCCAAGAGACCCAGTACTTC
clone size: NA; V gene: TRBV20-1; J gene: TRBJ1-4; D gene: TRBD1; CDR3 protein: CSALRDRGNEKLFF; CDR3 DNA: TGCAGTGCCCTCCGGGACAGGGGTAATGAAAAACTGTTTTTT
clone size: many; V gene: TRBV2; J gene: TRBJ1-1; D gene: NA; CDR3 protein: CASRRDLNTEAFF; CDR3 DNA: TGTGCCAGCAGACGGGACCTGAACACTGAAGCTTTCTTT
clone size: NA; V gene: TRBV9; J gene: TRBJ2-5; D gene: TRBD2; CDR3 protein: CASSPWSGGARETQYF; CDR3 DNA: TGTGCCAGCAGCCCTTGGAGCGGGGGGGCCCGGGAGACCCAGTACTTC
clone size: NA; V gene: TRBV24-1; J gene: TRBJ2-1; D gene: TRBD1; CDR3 protein: CATEDRGHYNEQFF; CDR3 DNA: TGTGCCACGGAGGACAGGGGGCACTACAATGAGCAGTTCTTC
clone size: NA; V gene: TRBV7-2; J gene: TRBJ2-3; D gene: TRBD2; CDR3 protein: CASSFRGTSDTDTQYF; CDR3 DNA: TGTGCCAGCAGCTTTAGGGGGACTAGCGACACAGATACGCAGTATTTT
clone size: few; V gene: TRBV7-8; J gene: TRBJ1-4; D gene: NA; CDR3 protein: CASSLGASPIIIEKLFF; CDR3 DNA: TGTGCCAGCAGCTTAGGGGCCAGCCCAATAATAATTGAAAAACTGTTTTTT
clone size: few; V gene: TRBV2; J gene: TRBJ2-3; D gene: NA; CDR3 protein: CASRLVTGTDTQYF; CDR3 DNA: TGTGCCAGCAGGCTGGTGACTGGCACAGATACGCAGTATTTT
clone size: many; V gene: TRBV12-3/TRBV12-4; J gene: TRBJ2-7; D gene: NA; CDR3 protein: CASSGNGISYEQYF; CDR3 DNA: TGTGCCAGCAGTGGCAACGGGATATCCTACGAGCAGTACTTC
clone size: many; V gene: TRBV29-1; J gene: TRBJ1-1; D gene: NA; CDR3 protein: CSTHSALNTEAFF; CDR3 DNA: TGCAGCACCCACAGTGCGTTGAACACTGAAGCTTTCTTT
clone size: few; V gene: TRBV5-4; J gene: TRBJ1-1; D gene: NA; CDR3 protein: CASSLGVWGSAFF; CDR3 DNA: TGTGCCAGCAGCTTGGGCGTGTGGGGTTCGGCTTTCTTT
clone size: many; V gene: TRBV29-1; J gene: TRBJ1-5; D gene: NA; CDR3 protein: CSVVDSNQPQHF; CDR3 DNA: TGCAGCGTTGTGGATAGCAATCAGCCCCAGCATTTT
clone size: few; V gene: TRBV2; J gene: TRBJ1-4; D gene: TRBD1; CDR3 protein: CASSLDRDSNEKLFF; CDR3 DNA: TGTGCCAGCAGTTTGGATCGGGACAGTAATGAAAAACTGTTTTTT
clone size: NA; V gene: TRBV24-1; J gene: TRBJ1-2; D gene: NA; CDR3 protein: CATRGGRDYGYTF; CDR3 DNA: TGTGCCACCAGAGGAGGTAGGGACTATGGCTACACCTTC
clone size: NA; V gene: TRBV7-2; J gene: TRBJ1-4; D gene: NA; CDR3 protein: CASSLGLVSPSEKLFF; CDR3 DNA: TGTGCCAGCAGCTTAGGATTAGTCTCACCTTCCGAAAAACTGTTTTTT
clone size: NA; V gene: TRBV13; J gene: TRBJ2-5; D gene: NA; CDR3 protein: CASSPPSAGRTETQYF; CDR3 DNA: TGTGCCAGCAGCCCCCCGTCTGCAGGGCGAACGGAGACCCAGTACTTC
clone size: many; V gene: TRBV29-1; J gene: TRBJ2-6; D gene: TRBD1; CDR3 protein: CSVVGQARGANVLTF; CDR3 DNA: TGCAGCGTTGTGGGACAGGCCCGGGGGGCCAACGTCCTGACTTTC
clone size: NA; V gene: TRBV6-5; J gene: TRBJ1-4; D gene: NA; CDR3 protein: CASSYTADRNEKLFF; CDR3 DNA: TGTGCCAGCAGTTACACCGCCGACAGGAATGAAAAACTGTTTTTT
clone size: NA; V gene: TRBV4-2; J gene: TRBJ2-7; D gene: NA; CDR3 protein: CASSQELHHYEQYF; CDR3 DNA: TGTGCCAGCAGCCAAGAACTGCACCACTACGAGCAGTACTTC
clone size: few; V gene: TRBV7-9; J gene: TRBJ1-6; D gene: NA; CDR3 protein: CASRLAGNSPLHF; CDR3 DNA: TGTGCCAGCAGATTAGCCGGGAATTCACCCCTCCACTTT
clone size: NA; V gene: TRBV20-1; J gene: TRBJ2-1; D gene: TRBD2; CDR3 protein: CSARAPGLQAGGEQFF; CDR3 DNA: TGCAGTGCTAGAGCCCCGGGACTCCAGGCGGGGGGTGAGCAGTTCTTC
clone size: NA; V gene: TRBV10-3; J gene: TRBJ1-6; D gene: NA; CDR3 protein: CAILRDDNSPLHF; CDR3 DNA: TGTGCCATCCTCCGGGACGATAATTCACCCCTCCACTTT
clone size: many; V gene: TRBV5-1; J gene: TRBJ2-7; D gene: NA; CDR3 protein: CASREGTSYEQYF; CDR3 DNA: TGCGCCAGCAGAGAGGGGACCTCCTACGAGCAGTACTTC
clone size: NA; V gene: TRBV5-4; J gene: TRBJ2-6; D gene: NA; CDR3 protein: CASSSPDGKRSSGANVLTF; CDR3 DNA: TGTGCCAGCAGCTCCCCTGACGGAAAAAGAAGCTCTGGGGCCAACGTCCTGACTTTC
clone size: NA; V gene: TRBV3-1; J gene: TRBJ2-7; D gene: TRBD1; CDR3 protein: CASSLRTGDEQYF; CDR3 DNA: TGTGCCAGCAGCTTACGGACAGGGGACGAGCAGTACTTC
clone size: NA; V gene: TRBV24-1; J gene: TRBJ2-3; D gene: NA; CDR3 protein: CATSVRGANTDTQYF; CDR3 DNA: TGTGCCACCAGTGTACGGGGGGCGAACACAGATACGCAGTATTTT
clone size: many; V gene: TRBV29-1; J gene: TRBJ2-5; D gene: TRBD2; CDR3 protein: CSARTSGGETQYF; CDR3 DNA: TGCAGCGCCCGGACTAGCGGGGGGGAGACCCAGTACTTC
clone size: few; V gene: TRBV6-5; J gene: TRBJ1-2; D gene: NA; CDR3 protein: CASSYAPAGYGYTF; CDR3 DNA: TGTGCCAGCAGTTACGCTCCAGCTGGCTATGGCTACACCTTC
clone size: NA; V gene: TRBV5-6; J gene: TRBJ1-1; D gene: TRBD1; CDR3 protein: CASLGGKGAQEGNTEAFF; CDR3 DNA: TGTGCCAGCCTGGGGGGGAAGGGGGCGCAAGAAGGGAACACTGAAGCTTTCTTT
clone size: many; V gene: TRBV12-3/TRBV12-4; J gene: TRBJ2-3; D gene: TRBD2; CDR3 protein: CASHRPGLAGADTQYF; CDR3 DNA: TGTGCCAGCCACCGACCTGGTCTAGCGGGAGCAGATACGCAGTATTTT
clone size: NA; V gene: TRBV6-1; J gene: TRBJ2-2; D gene: NA; CDR3 protein: CASSRQTNTGELFF; CDR3 DNA: TGTGCCAGCAGTCGACAGACGAACACCGGGGAGCTGTTTTTT
clone size: few; V gene: TRBV20-1; J gene: TRBJ2-1; D gene: TRBD2; CDR3 protein: CSARDQIKAGNSYNEQFF; CDR3 DNA: TGCAGTGCTAGAGATCAGATTAAAGCGGGAAACTCCTACAATGAGCAGTTCTTC
clone size: few; V gene: TRBV11-2; J gene: TRBJ2-3; D gene: NA; CDR3 protein: CASSLGLGGVDTQYF; CDR3 DNA: TGTGCCAGCAGCTTAGGTTTAGGGGGGGTAGATACGCAGTATTTT
clone size: few; V gene: TRBV6-1; J gene: TRBJ2-1; D gene: TRBD2; CDR3 protein: CASISPGGSNHEQFF; CDR3 DNA: TGTGCCAGCATCTCCCCGGGCGGGAGTAACCATGAGCAGTTCTTC
clone size: NA; V gene: TRBV7-9; J gene: TRBJ1-1; D gene: NA; CDR3 protein: CASSNRFGEAFF; CDR3 DNA: TGTGCCAGCAGCAATCGATTTGGTGAAGCTTTCTTT
clone size: NA; V gene: TRBV6-4; J gene: TRBJ1-2; D gene: NA; CDR3 protein: CASKPDQGRNYGYTF; CDR3 DNA: TGTGCCAGCAAGCCCGACCAGGGACGCAACTATGGCTACACCTTC
clone size: NA; V gene: TRBV7-2; J gene: TRBJ2-4; D gene: TRBD1; CDR3 protein: CASSSDRGTDIQYF; CDR3 DNA: TGTGCCAGCAGCTCCGACAGGGGAACGGACATTCAGTACTTC